These 19 T cell receptor beta chains were sequenced from one sample in a study of blood T cell repertoires in COVID-19. The data were produced by immunoSEQ multiplex PCR, yet TCRdb's version contains in-frame clones alone and is incomplete. This sample has fewer than 300,000 clones, with 88% found just once. Sequences were obtained from peripheral blood. These receptors all stem from a young man with active or convalescent COVID-19.

This chain joins TRBV5-5 and TRBJ2-2; 9 bases match TRBD1. In germline, CDR1 is SGHKS, CDR2 YYEKEE (reference sequence). V lost 2 bases and J lost 6; bases outside the gene matches: 5. The length of the CDR3 is 15 residues. CDR3 sequence: CASSFPGQGSGELFF. In DNA form, the CDR3 reads TGTGCCAGCAGCTTCCCCGGACAGGGGTCCGGGGAGCTGTTTTTT.

The chain uses TRBV5-4 and TRBJ2-3, with 7 bases fitting TRBD1. CDR1 is SGHNT and CDR2 is YYREEE in the germline V gene (reference sequence). This CDR3 region has 16 residues. V was clipped by 3 bases and J by 0 bases; unmatched bases: 7. The CDR3 here is CASSSKTGESTDTQYF. The CDR3 coding sequence is TGTGCCAGCAGCTCGAAAACAGGGGAGAGCACAGATACGCAGTATTTT.

This rearrangement joins TRBV6-4 to TRBJ2-3, with TRBD2 identical over 10 bases. The CDR3 sequence is 15 residues long. V dropped 6 bases and J dropped 3; count of bases not matched to a gene: 6. Germline CDR1 reads MRHNA; CDR2 reads SNTAGT. In DNA, the CDR3 is TGTGCCAGCAGCGCCGGGACTAGCGAGACAGATACGCAGTATTTT. Amino acid sequence: CASSAGTSETDTQYF.

The rearrangement joins TRBV2 to TRBJ2-7, with a weak D call TRBD1 (6 bases). This CDR3 comprises 13 residues. CDR1 is SNHLY and CDR2 is FYNNEI in the germline V gene. V was clipped by 6 bases and J by 3 bases, with 12 bases between them. The CDR3 region is CASRVTGLYEQYF. The DNA of the CDR3 is TGTGCCAGCAGAGTCACAGGGCTCTACGAGCAGTACTTC.

The V gene is TRBV18, the J gene TRBJ1-1, with 11 positions matching TRBD1. This CDR3 has 16 residues. Trimming at V came to 3 bases and at J to 1 base, leaving 4 bases not matched to a gene. Germline CDR1 KGHSH, CDR2 LQKENI. In DNA form, the CDR3 reads TGTGCCAGCTCACCGCCGGGACAGGGGGGGAACACTGAAGCTTTCTTT. Amino acids: CASSPPGQGGNTEAFF.

The rearrangement links TRBV9 to TRBJ2-1; 7 bases agree with TRBD1. The V and J ends lost 4 bases and 8 bases, in that order; junction bases with no gene match: 3. Per the germline V gene, CDR1 is SGDLS and CDR2 is YYNGEE. The CDR3 length is 12 residues. The CDR3 coding sequence is TGTGCCAGCAGCCCTCAGGGGGATGAGCAGTTCTTC. It specifies CASSPQGDEQFF.

This sequence joins TRBV23-1 and TRBJ2-7; perhaps TRBD2 as D (5 bases). TRBV23-1 is an ORF for which the function is uncertain. This CDR3 has 15 residues. The V and J ends lost 0 bases and 4 bases respectively, with 13 bases between them. CDR3 residues: CASSQSCRRTYEQYF. For the CDR3, the DNA is TGCGCCAGCAGTCAATCGTGTCGAAGGACTTACGAGCAGTACTTC.

V gene TRBV6-2 or TRBV6-3 combines with J gene TRBJ1-2; TRBD1 matches at 10 bases. Trimming at V came to 6 bases and at J to 4 bases, leaving 8 bases not matched to a gene. The CDR3 covers 15 residues. Germline V gene data show CDR1 as MNHEY and CDR2 as SVGEGT. The CDR3 region has the DNA TGTGCCAGCAGCCATTGGGACAGGGGCGTCTATGGCTACACCTTC. The encoded protein is CASSHWDRGVYGYTF.

V and J are TRBV6-2 or TRBV6-3 and TRBJ2-7; 12 positions agree with TRBD2. CDR3 length equals 15 residues. CDR1 and CDR2 from the germline V gene are MNHEY and SVGEGT. J lost 1 base, V lost 5 bases, and 3 bases had no gene match. Here the CDR3 DNA reads TGTGCCAGCAGTCGGACTAGCGGGGTATCCTACGAGCAGTACTTC. As protein: CASSRTSGVSYEQYF.

In this sample, this clone turned up a few times. The CDR3 DNA reads as TGTGCCAGCAGCTACGGAGGGGTAGATACGCAGTATTTT. It yields the protein CASSYGGVDTQYF. This chain uses TRBV3-1 (or the pseudogene TRBV3-2) with TRBJ2-3; tentative D call: TRBD2 (6 bases). The CDR3 consists of 13 residues. Looked up from germline, CDR1 is LGHDT and CDR2 is YNNKEL (reference sequence). Deletions cut 5 bases from V and 5 bases from J, with 11 bases between.

The chain uses TRBV18 and TRBJ2-1; 14 positions agree with TRBD2. V lost 6 bases to trimming and J lost 0 bases; unmatched junction nucleotides: 13. Germline CDR1 reads KGHSH; CDR2 reads LQKENI. The CDR3 is made up of 20 amino acids. The CDR3 DNA reads TGTGCCAGCTCTCCAAGGGACAGGGGACTAGCGGGGGACTCCTACAATGAGCAGTTCTTC. Protein: CASSPRDRGLAGDSYNEQFF.

This chain connects TRBV2 to TRBJ1-2; TRBD1 aligns across 9 bases. The CDR3 covers 13 residues. Germline values: CDR1 SNHLY, CDR2 FYNNEI. Unmatched junction bases numbered 12, after V lost 11 bases and J lost 8 bases. CDR3 nucleotide sequence: TGTGCCGAACCCCTACAGGGGGCGGGCGGCTACACCTTC. It yields the protein CAEPLQGAGGYTF.

The rearrangement links TRBV3-1 (or the pseudogene TRBV3-2) to TRBJ1-1; D not certain. From germline, CDR1 is LGHDT and CDR2 YNNKEL (reference sequence). Trimming removed 4 bases from V and 3 bases from J, with 39 bases in between. CDR3 size: 23 residues. CDR3 coding DNA: TGTGCCAGCAGCCCGGATACGACTAATAAACGTCCAAGGGAGATGCGGGGAGACACTGAAGCTTTCTTT. This sequence encodes CASSPDTTNKRPREMRGDTEAFF.

This chain links TRBV7-9 with TRBJ2-7; 8 nucleotides align to TRBD1. Germline V gene data show CDR1 as SEHNR and CDR2 as FQNEAQ (reference sequence). V lost 1 base and J lost 5; bases outside the gene matches: 7. The CDR3 length is 15 residues. CDR3 nucleotide sequence: TGTGCCAGCAGCTTAGTGATGGACAGGGCCCACGAGCAGTACTTC. Protein sequence: CASSLVMDRAHEQYF.

The chain employs TRBV6-5 and TRBJ2-1; TRBD1 aligns across 7 bases. V lost 2 bases, J lost 5 bases, and 6 bases stayed unmatched. CDR1 and CDR2 (germline): MNHEY, SVGAGI. This CDR3 contains 15 residues. CDR3 sequence (DNA): TGTGCCAGCAGTTACGAGGTACAGGGGAACAATGAGCAGTTCTTC. Translation: CASSYEVQGNNEQFF.

The gene calls are TRBV11-2 and TRBJ1-2; TRBD1 matches at 9 bases. Germline lookup yields CDR1 SGHAT and CDR2 FQNNGV. Losses at the gene ends were 0 bases for V and 4 bases for J; bases not matched to a gene: 9. The CDR3 has 17 residues. CDR3 DNA: TGTGCCAGCAGCTTAGAGGTCGGACAGGGGTATGGCTATGGCTACACCTTC. Translation: CASSLEVGQGYGYGYTF.

The chain links TRBV25-1 to TRBJ1-4; 7 positions match TRBD1. The V and J ends lost 2 bases and 4 bases, in that order; junction bases with no gene match: 7. This CDR3 contains 16 residues. Germline V gene data show CDR1 as MGHDK and CDR2 as SYGVNS. The CDR3 nucleotides read TGTGCCAGCAGTGAACTCACAGGGGTCAATAATGAAAAACTGTTTTTT. Translated: CASSELTGVNNEKLFF.

The chain has TRBV9 and TRBJ2-5, with TRBD2 identical over 10 bases. The germline CDR1 and CDR2 sequences are SGDLS and YYNGEE. V shed 1 base, J shed 0 bases, and the junction held 0 bases outside the gene matches. The CDR3 consists of 15 residues. CDR3 sequence reads: CASSVLAGDQETQYF. As DNA, the CDR3 is TGTGCCAGCAGCGTACTAGCGGGGGACCAAGAGACCCAGTACTTC.

V usage is TRBV2 and J usage is TRBJ2-7; weak D call: TRBD1 (5 bases). Germline CDR1 is SNHLY and CDR2 is FYNNEI. The CDR3 spans 13 residues. The ends were cut back, 6 bases at V and 5 bases at J, with 14 bases in the middle. The CDR3: CASSGQTRHEQYF. Written as DNA, the CDR3 is TGTGCCAGCAGCGGACAAACCCGCCACGAGCAGTACTTC.